Below, 17 T cell receptor beta chains from the same sample are listed, as sequenced in a study of T cell responses to AZD1222 COVID-19 vaccine (dated by TCRdb to 2020 to 2022). Library preparation used the immunoSEQ multiplex PCR assay. TCRdb provides this immuneACCESS table in a form limited to in-frame rearrangements. Some clones are lacking; in checked studies, under half of them reflect an unresolved V gene, and why the rest are absent is not known. Across this sample there are roughly 69,000 clones, with about four fifths seen only once. The ten largest make up about 14% of the sample. The sample's time point label, decoded: about 28 days (+/-7) after the second vaccine dose. The input for sequencing was peripheral blood, taken 28 days after the second AZD1222 dose. These TCRs come from an adult who received the AZD1222 COVID-19 vaccine.

The CDR3 is CASSQTSGGTDTQYF. CDR3 coding DNA: TGTGCCAGCAGCCAAACTAGCGGGGGCACAGATACGCAGTATTTT. This sequence joins TRBV7-2 and TRBJ2-3; TRBD2 agrees at 10 bases. The germline V gene has CDR1 SGHTA and CDR2 FQGNSA. V shed 5 bases, J shed 1 base, and the junction held 3 bases outside the gene matches. The CDR3 is made up of 15 amino acids.

The chain is built from TRBV27 and TRBJ1-1; TRBD1 might be the D (6 bases). V shed 5 bases and J shed 0 bases, with 10 bases lying between them. Germline lookup yields CDR1 MNHEY and CDR2 SMNVEV (reference sequence). The CDR3 spans 14 residues. CDR3 bases: TGTGCCAGCAGTCTTAGGACAGTGAACACTGAAGCTTTCTTT. This codes for CASSLRTVNTEAFF.

This clone was counted once. The genes are TRBV5-1 and TRBJ1-2; D is ambiguous. V lost 2 bases, J lost 1 base, and 9 bases lay in between. Germline CDR1 is SGHRS and CDR2 is YFSETQ. The CDR3 covers 14 residues. The CDR3 reads CASSLATHNYGYTF. The CDR3 bases are TGCGCCAGCAGCTTAGCAACACATAACTATGGCTACACCTTC.

This clone was seen a few times. The chain combines TRBV7-8 with TRBJ1-4; tentative D call: TRBD1 (5 bases). This CDR3 spans 18 amino acids. Deletions cut 7 bases from V and 0 bases from J, with 21 bases between. The germline V gene has CDR1 SGHVS and CDR2 FQNEAQ. In nucleotides, the CDR3 is TGTGCCAGCATGGCAGGGATTCCCAACCATGCAACTAATGAAAAACTGTTTTTT. Its protein is CASMAGIPNHATNEKLFF.

This clone was observed a single time. The gene calls are TRBV5-6 and TRBJ1-1, with TRBD1 as a possible D gene (5 bases). The CDR3 is made up of 13 amino acids. CDR1 and CDR2 from the germline V gene are SGHDT and YYEEEE. With 0 bases removed from V and 3 bases from J, the gap between germline ends came to 6 bases. The DNA for the CDR3 is TGTGCCAGCAGCTTGGCAGGGTACACTGAAGCTTTCTTT. Its protein is CASSLAGYTEAFF.

The chain is built from TRBV19 and TRBJ1-6; 7 bases line up with TRBD1. The CDR3 has 17 amino acids. The junction had 13 bases not matched to a gene; V was cut back by 6 bases and J by 5 bases. Germline CDR1 reads LNHDA; CDR2 reads SQIVND (reference sequence). The CDR3 DNA reads as TGTGCCAGTAGCCAACCGGGACAGAGACCTAATAATTCACCCCTCCACTTT. Amino acid sequence: CASSQPGQRPNNSPLHF.

This clone is a singleton in its sample. The rearrangement joins TRBV5-6 to TRBJ2-3; a weak D match, TRBD1 (6 bases). V was clipped by 2 bases and J by 2 bases, with 15 bases between them. Germline-derived CDR1 and CDR2 are SGHDT and YYEEEE. The CDR3 loop spans 16 amino acids. In DNA form, the CDR3 reads TGTGCCAGCAGCTTATATAACAGGGCCTACACAGATACGCAGTATTTT. Protein product: CASSLYNRAYTDTQYF.

The chain employs TRBV6-2 or TRBV6-3 and TRBJ1-1; D is unresolved. The CDR3 runs to 13 residues. Germline-derived CDR1 and CDR2 are MNHEY and SVGEGT. V lost 2 bases and J lost 0, with 4 bases in between. This CDR3 reads CASSYLMNTEAFF. The CDR3 coding sequence is TGTGCCAGCAGTTACCTAATGAACACTGAAGCTTTCTTT.

The genes are TRBV6-1 and TRBJ1-5; D not resolved. Trimming shortened V by 2 bases and J by 4 bases, and 9 bases separated the two germline ends. This CDR3 contains 14 residues. From germline, CDR1 is MNHNS and CDR2 SASEGT. The CDR3 nucleotides are TGTGCCAGCAGTGAACAGATGGGGAATCAGCCCCAGCATTTT. It yields the protein CASSEQMGNQPQHF.

The chain combines TRBV12-3 or TRBV12-4 with TRBJ2-3; D remains ambiguous. There are 13 residues in the CDR3. The V end lost 3 bases, the J end lost 4 bases, and 8 bases lay between the germline ends. DNA of the CDR3: TGTGCCAGCAGTTTGTCCTCCGCAGATACGCAGTATTTT. It encodes CASSLSSADTQYF.

The genes are TRBV7-9 and TRBJ1-1; a possible D gene is TRBD1 (6 bases). The CDR3 loop spans 15 amino acids. CDR1 is SEHNR, CDR2 FQNEAQ, per germline (reference sequence). V gave up 5 bases and J gave up 0 bases, with 13 bases separating them. CDR3 sequence: CASSTQQGMNTEAFF. DNA for the CDR3: TGTGCCAGCAGCACGCAACAGGGAATGAACACTGAAGCTTTCTTT.

The chain recombines TRBV2 with TRBJ2-1, with D possibly TRBD1 on 5 matching bases. V lost 6 bases and J lost 6, with 18 bases in between. This CDR3 has 15 amino acids. In germline, CDR1 is SNHLY, CDR2 FYNNEI. The CDR3 is CASSFAVRAGNEQFF. CDR3 DNA sequence: TGTGCCAGCAGCTTCGCGGTCAGGGCTGGCAATGAGCAGTTCTTC.

J is TRBJ1-6 and V is TRBV7-3, with 7 bases identical to TRBD1. CDR3 length: 15 amino acids. J lost 7 bases, V lost 2 bases, and 5 bases had no gene match. Germline V lookup: CDR1 SGHTA, CDR2 FQGTGA. CDR3 sequence (DNA): TGTGCCAGCAGCTTATACGGGACAGAGAATTCACCCCTCCACTTT. This codes for CASSLYGTENSPLHF.

V is TRBV19 and J is TRBJ2-1; 10 bases match TRBD1. The CDR3 is made up of 15 amino acids. Germline V lookup: CDR1 LNHDA, CDR2 SQIVND (reference sequence). After removal of 5 bases from V and 8 bases from J, the junction contained 9 bases not matched to a gene. The CDR3 protein is CASSVRQGAVDEQFF. CDR3 sequence (DNA): TGTGCCAGTAGTGTTAGACAGGGGGCGGTCGATGAGCAGTTCTTC.

This sequence joins TRBV11-2 and TRBJ1-3, with TRBD1 as a possible D gene (6 bases). This CDR3 region has 15 residues. Trimming shortened V by 5 bases and J by 6 bases, and 17 bases separated the two germline ends. Germline assignment: CDR1 SGHAT and CDR2 FQNNGV. The CDR3 reads CASSVRSGGENTIYF. The CDR3 DNA sequence: TGTGCCAGCAGCGTACGCTCCGGGGGCGAAAACACCATATATTTT.

The V gene is TRBV12-3 or TRBV12-4, the J gene TRBJ2-5; no firm D call. This CDR3 region has 12 residues. Trimming took off 8 bases at V and 5 bases at J, with 12 bases between the two ends. DNA for the CDR3: TGTGCCAGCTCCCGCCTAGGGGAGACCCAGTACTTC. Its protein is CASSRLGETQYF.

The chain employs TRBV10-3 and TRBJ2-1, with 8 bases aligning to TRBD2. This CDR3 is 13 amino acids long. V shed 9 bases and J 8 bases; nucleotides not matched to a gene: 9. Germline CDR1 reads ENHRY; CDR2 reads SYGVKD. DNA of the CDR3: TGTGCCATACGGGAGGGGGACTCAGATGAGCAGTTCTTC. This gives the protein CAIREGDSDEQFF.